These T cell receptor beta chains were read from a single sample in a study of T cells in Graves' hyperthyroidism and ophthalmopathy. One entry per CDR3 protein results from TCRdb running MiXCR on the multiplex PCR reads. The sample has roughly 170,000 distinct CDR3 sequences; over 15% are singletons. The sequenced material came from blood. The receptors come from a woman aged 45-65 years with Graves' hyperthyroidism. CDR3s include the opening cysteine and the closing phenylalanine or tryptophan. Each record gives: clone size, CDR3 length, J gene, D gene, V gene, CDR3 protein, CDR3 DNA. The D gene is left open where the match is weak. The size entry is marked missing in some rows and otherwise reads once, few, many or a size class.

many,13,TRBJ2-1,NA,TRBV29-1,CSVQTSTYNEQFF,TGCAGCGTCCAGACATCTACCTACAATGAGCAGTTCTTC
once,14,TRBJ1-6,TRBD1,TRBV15,CATSRTGENSPLHF,TGTGCCACCAGCAGGACAGGGGAGAATTCACCCCTCCACTTT
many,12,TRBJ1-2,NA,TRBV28,CASSVTGYGYTF,TGTGCCAGCAGTGTCACGGGGTACGGCTACACCTTC
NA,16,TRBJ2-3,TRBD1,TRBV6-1,CASSGRTGGNGDTQYF,TGTGCCAGCAGTGGACGGACAGGGGGCAACGGAGATACGCAGTATTTT
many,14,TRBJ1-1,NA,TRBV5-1,CASSWQGSNTEAFF,TGCGCCAGCAGCTGGCAGGGTTCGAACACTGAAGCTTTCTTT
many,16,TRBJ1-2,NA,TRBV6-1,CASSPSIGQLNYGYTF,TGTGCCAGCAGTCCATCCATTGGACAGCTTAACTATGGCTACACCTTC
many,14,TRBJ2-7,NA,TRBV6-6,CASSYQVGPYEQYF,TGTGCCAGCAGTTACCAGGTTGGGCCCTACGAGCAGTACTTC
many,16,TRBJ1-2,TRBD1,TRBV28,CASSFAGQGLGYGYTF,TGTGCCAGCAGTTTCGCCGGACAGGGCCTTGGCTATGGCTACACCTTC
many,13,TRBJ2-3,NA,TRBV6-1,CATGRQYTDTQYF,TGTGCCACAGGACGGCAGTACACAGATACGCAGTATTTT
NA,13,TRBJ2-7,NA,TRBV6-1,CASRLGRDYEQYF,TGTGCCAGCAGGCTGGGACGGGACTACGAGCAGTACTTC
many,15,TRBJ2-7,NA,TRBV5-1,CASSLQVGGGGEQYF,TGCGCCAGCAGCTTGCAGGTCGGAGGGGGCGGCGAGCAGTACTTC
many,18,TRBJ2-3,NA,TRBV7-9,CASSLIPWRDSHTDTQYF,TGTGCCAGCAGCTTAATTCCTTGGCGGGACAGCCACACAGATACGCAGTATTTT
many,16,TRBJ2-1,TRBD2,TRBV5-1,CASSPKLAGGPGGQFF,TGCGCCAGCAGCCCCAAACTAGCGGGGGGCCCGGGGGGGCAGTTCTTC
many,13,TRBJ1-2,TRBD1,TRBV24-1,CATSPGQMYGYTF,TGTGCCACTTCTCCGGGACAGATGTATGGCTACACCTTC
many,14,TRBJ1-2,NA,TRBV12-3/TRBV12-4,CASSFGQTGGGYTF,TGTGCCAGCAGTTTTGGACAGACTGGAGGTGGCTACACCTTC
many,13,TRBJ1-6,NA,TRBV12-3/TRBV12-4,CATGQTANSPLHF,TGTGCCACCGGACAGACAGCTAATTCACCCCTCCACTTT
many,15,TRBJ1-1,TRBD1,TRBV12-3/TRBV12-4,CASSPGQGSWTEAFF,TGTGCCAGCAGCCCTGGACAGGGAAGTTGGACTGAAGCTTTCTTT
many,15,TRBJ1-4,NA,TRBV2,CASSQGRTINEKLFF,TGTGCCAGCAGTCAGGGGCGCACTATCAATGAAAAACTGTTTTTT
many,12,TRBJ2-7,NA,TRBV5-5,CASSRRGDEQYF,TGTGCCAGCAGCCGGAGGGGGGACGAGCAGTACTTC
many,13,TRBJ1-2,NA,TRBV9,CASSVGGGYGYTF,TGTGCCAGCAGCGTAGGAGGGGGCTATGGCTACACCTTC
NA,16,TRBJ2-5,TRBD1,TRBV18,CASSPRDSLYQETQYF,TGTGCCAGCTCACCCCGGGACAGCTTATATCAAGAGACCCAGTACTTC
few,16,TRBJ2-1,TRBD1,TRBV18,CASSPPGQGKGNEQFF,TGTGCCAGCTCACCCCCGGGACAGGGGAAGGGCAATGAGCAGTTCTTC
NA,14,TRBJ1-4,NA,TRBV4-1,CASSQAMDGEKLFF,TGCGCCAGCAGCCAAGCCATGGATGGGGAAAAACTGTTTTTT
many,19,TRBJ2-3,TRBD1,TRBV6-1,CASSRNPGQGLSRTDTQYF,TGTGCCAGCAGCCGAAATCCGGGACAGGGCTTATCGCGGACAGATACGCAGTATTTT
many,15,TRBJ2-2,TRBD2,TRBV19,CASSIATSGAGELFF,TGTGCCAGTAGTATAGCGACTAGCGGGGCCGGGGAGCTGTTTTTT
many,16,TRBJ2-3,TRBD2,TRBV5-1,CASSLVWGGLTDTQYF,TGCGCCAGCAGCTTGGTATGGGGGGGTCTCACAGATACGCAGTATTTT
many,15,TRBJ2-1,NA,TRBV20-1,CSASGESGRFNEQFF,TGCAGTGCTAGTGGGGAGTCAGGGAGGTTTAATGAGCAGTTCTTC
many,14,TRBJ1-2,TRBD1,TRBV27,CASSLTGANYGYTF,TGTGCCAGCAGTTTGACAGGGGCTAACTATGGCTACACCTTC
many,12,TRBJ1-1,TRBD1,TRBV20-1,CSAGQGSPEAFF,TGCAGTGCAGGACAGGGGAGCCCGGAAGCTTTCTTT
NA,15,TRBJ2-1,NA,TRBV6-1,CASSEGQWSYNEQFF,TGTGCCAGCAGTGAAGGACAGTGGTCCTACAATGAGCAGTTCTTC
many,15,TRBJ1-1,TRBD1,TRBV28,CASRAGRTGLTEAFF,TGTGCCAGCAGGGCCGGCCGGACAGGGCTCACTGAAGCTTTCTTT
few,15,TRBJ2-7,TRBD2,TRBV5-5,CASSFFGSGVYEQYF,TGTGCCAGCAGCTTCTTTGGTAGCGGGGTCTACGAGCAGTACTTC
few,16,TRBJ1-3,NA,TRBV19,CASSGTGGISGNTIYF,TGTGCCAGTAGTGGGACTGGCGGAATCTCTGGAAACACCATATATTTT
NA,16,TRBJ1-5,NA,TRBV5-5,CASSPRTPHSNQPQHF,TGTGCCAGCAGCCCCCGGACACCCCATAGCAATCAGCCCCAGCATTTT
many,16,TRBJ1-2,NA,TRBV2,CASSEVRDPQVYGYTF,TGTGCCAGCAGTGAAGTGAGAGATCCCCAAGTCTATGGCTACACCTTC
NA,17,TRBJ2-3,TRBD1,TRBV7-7,CASSPQFPGQGKDTQYF,TGTGCTAGCAGTCCTCAATTTCCGGGACAGGGGAAAGATACGCAGTATTTT
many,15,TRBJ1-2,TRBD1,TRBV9,CASSVGAGGRYGYTF,TGTGCCAGCAGCGTAGGGGCAGGGGGCCGCTATGGCTACACCTTC
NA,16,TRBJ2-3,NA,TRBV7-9,CASIPKTELSTDTQYF,TGTGCCAGCATTCCCAAGACTGAGTTAAGCACAGATACGCAGTATTTT
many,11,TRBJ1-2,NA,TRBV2,CASSADSGYTF,TGTGCCAGCAGTGCCGACAGTGGCTACACCTTC
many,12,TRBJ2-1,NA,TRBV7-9,CASSLARHEQFF,TGTGCCAGCAGCTTAGCGCGTCATGAGCAGTTCTTC